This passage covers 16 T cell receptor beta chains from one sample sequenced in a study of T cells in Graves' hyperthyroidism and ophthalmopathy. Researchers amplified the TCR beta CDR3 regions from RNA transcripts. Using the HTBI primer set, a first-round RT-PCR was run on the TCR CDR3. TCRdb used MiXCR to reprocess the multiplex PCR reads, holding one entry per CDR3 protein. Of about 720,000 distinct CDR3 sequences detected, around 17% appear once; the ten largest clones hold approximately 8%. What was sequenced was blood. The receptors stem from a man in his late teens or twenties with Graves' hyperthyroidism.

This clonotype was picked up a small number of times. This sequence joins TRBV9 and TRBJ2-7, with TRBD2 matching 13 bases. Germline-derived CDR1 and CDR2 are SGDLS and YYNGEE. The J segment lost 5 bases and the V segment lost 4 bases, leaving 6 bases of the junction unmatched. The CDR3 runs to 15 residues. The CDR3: CASSPGTSGTHEQYF. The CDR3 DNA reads TGTGCCAGCAGCCCCGGGACTAGCGGGACCCACGAGCAGTACTTC.

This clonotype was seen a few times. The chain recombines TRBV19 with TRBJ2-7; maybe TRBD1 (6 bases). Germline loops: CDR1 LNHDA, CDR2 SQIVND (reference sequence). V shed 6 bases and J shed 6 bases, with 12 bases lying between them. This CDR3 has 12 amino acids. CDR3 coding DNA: TGTGCCAGTAGGAGCAGGGGTAGCGAGCAGTACTTC. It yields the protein CASRSRGSEQYF.

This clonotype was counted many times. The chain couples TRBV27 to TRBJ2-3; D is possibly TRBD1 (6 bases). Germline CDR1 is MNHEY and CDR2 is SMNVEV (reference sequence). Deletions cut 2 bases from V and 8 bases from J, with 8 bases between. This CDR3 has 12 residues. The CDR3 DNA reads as TGTGCCAGCAGTTTAGGGGGCGGTACGCAGTATTTT. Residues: CASSLGGGTQYF.

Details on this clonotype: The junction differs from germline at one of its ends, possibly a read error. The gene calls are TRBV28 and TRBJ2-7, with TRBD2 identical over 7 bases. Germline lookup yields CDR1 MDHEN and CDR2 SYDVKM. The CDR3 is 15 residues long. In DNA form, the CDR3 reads TGTGCCAGCAGCCAAGAGGAGGACTCCGCGGGGGAGCTGTACTTC. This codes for CASSQEEDSAGELYF.

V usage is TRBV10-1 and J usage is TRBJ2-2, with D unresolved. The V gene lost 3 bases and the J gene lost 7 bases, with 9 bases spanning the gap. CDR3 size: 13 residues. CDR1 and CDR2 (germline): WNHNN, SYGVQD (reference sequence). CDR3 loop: CASSEWVFGELFF. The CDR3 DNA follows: TGCGCCAGCAGTGAATGGGTCTTCGGGGAGCTGTTTTTT.

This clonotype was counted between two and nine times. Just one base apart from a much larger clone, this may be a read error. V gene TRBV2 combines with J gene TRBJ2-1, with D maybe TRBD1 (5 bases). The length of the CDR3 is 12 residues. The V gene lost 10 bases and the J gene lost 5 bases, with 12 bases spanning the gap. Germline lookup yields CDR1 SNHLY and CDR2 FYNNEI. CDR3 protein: CANMKGNNEQFF. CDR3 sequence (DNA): TGTGCCAACATGAAGGGGAACAATGAGCAGTTCTTC.

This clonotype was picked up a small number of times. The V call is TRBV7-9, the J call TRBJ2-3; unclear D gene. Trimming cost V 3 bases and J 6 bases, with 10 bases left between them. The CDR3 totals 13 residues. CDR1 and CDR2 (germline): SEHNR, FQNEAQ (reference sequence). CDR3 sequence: CASSLDPLDTQYF. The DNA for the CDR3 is TGTGCCAGCAGCTTGGACCCCTTGGATACGCAGTATTTT.

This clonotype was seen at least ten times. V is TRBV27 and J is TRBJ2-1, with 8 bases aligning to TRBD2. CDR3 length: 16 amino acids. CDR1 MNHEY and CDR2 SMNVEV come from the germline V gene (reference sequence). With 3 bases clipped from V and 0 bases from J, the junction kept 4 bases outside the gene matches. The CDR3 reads CASSFSGISSYNEQFF. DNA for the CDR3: TGTGCCAGCAGTTTTAGCGGGATCAGCTCCTACAATGAGCAGTTCTTC.

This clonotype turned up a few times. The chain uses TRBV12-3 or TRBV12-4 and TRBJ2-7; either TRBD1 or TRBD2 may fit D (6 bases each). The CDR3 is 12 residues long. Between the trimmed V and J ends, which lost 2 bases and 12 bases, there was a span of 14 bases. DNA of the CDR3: TGTGCCAGCAGTTTAAGGGGGGCGGTGCGGTACTTC. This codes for CASSLRGAVRYF.

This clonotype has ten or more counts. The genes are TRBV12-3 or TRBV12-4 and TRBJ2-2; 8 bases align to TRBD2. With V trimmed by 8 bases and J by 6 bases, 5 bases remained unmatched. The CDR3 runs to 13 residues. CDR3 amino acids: CASRREGSGELFF. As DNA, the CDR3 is TGTGCCAGCCGCCGGGAGGGTTCCGGGGAGCTGTTTTTT.

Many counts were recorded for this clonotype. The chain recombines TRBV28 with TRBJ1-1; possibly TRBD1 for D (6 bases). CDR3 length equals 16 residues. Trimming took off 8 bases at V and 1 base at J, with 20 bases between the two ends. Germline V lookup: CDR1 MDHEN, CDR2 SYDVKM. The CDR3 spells CASRGAQGIGNTEAFF. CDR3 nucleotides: TGTGCCAGCCGCGGGGCTCAGGGGATTGGGAACACTGAAGCTTTCTTT.

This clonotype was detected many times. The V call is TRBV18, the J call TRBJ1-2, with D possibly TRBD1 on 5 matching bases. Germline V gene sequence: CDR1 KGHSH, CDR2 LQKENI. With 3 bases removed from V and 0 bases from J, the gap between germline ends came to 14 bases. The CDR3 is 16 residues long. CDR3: CASSPSYGGSNYGYTF. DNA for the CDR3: TGTGCCAGCTCACCCTCTTATGGGGGATCTAACTATGGCTACACCTTC.

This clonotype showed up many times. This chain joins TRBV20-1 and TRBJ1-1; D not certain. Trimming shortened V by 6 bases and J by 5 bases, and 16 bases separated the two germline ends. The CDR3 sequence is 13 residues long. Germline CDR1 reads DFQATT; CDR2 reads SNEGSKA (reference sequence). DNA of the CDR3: TGCAGTGCGTCTTCGGATGCCGGAACTGAAGCTTTCTTT. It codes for CSASSDAGTEAFF.

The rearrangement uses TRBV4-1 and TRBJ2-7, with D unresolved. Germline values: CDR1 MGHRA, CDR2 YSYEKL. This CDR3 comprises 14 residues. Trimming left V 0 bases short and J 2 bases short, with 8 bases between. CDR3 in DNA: TGCGCCAGCAGCCAAGAAGGATTTCCCTACGAGCAGTACTTC. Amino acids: CASSQEGFPYEQYF.

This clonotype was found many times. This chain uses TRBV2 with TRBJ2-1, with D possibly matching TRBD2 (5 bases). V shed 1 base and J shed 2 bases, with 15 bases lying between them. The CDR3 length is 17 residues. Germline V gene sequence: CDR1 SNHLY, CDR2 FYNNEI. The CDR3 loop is CASSEGHPLGAYNEQFF. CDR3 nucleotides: TGTGCCAGCAGTGAAGGACACCCCCTCGGGGCCTACAATGAGCAGTTCTTC. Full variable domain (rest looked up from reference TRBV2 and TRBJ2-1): EPEVTQTPSHQVTQMGQEVILRCVPISNHLYFYWYRQILGQKVEFLVSFYNNEISEKSEIFDDQFSVERPDGSNFTLKIRSTKLEDSAMYFCASSEGHPLGAYNEQFFGPGTRLTVL.

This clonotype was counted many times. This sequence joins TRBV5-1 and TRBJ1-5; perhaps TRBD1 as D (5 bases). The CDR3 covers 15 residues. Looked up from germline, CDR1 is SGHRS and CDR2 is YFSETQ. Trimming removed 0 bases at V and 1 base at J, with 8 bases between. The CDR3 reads CASSLGGTSNQPQHF. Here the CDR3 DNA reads TGCGCCAGCAGCTTGGGGGGGACGAGCAATCAGCCCCAGCATTTT.